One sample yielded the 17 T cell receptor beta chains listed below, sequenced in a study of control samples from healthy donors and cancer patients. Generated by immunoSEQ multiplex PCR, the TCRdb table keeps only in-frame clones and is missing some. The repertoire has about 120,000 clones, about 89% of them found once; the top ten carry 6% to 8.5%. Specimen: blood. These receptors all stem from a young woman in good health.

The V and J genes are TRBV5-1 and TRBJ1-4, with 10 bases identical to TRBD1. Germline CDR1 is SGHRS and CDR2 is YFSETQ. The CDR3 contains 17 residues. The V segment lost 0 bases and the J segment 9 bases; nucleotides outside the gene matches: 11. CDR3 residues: CASSLDGTGEPGQKLFF. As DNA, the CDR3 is TGCGCCAGCAGCTTGGATGGGACAGGGGAACCCGGACAAAAACTGTTTTTT.

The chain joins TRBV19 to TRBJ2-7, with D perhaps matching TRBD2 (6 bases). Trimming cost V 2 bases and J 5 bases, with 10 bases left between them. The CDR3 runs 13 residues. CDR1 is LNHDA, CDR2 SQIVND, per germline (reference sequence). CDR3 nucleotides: TGTGCCAGTAGTATAACTAGCCTGGACGAGCAGTACTTC. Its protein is CASSITSLDEQYF.

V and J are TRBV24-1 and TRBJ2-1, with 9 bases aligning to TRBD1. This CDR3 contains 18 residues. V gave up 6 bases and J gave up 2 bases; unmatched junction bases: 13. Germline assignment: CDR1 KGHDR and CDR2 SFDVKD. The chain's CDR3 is CATSLGQGFPLPYNEQFF. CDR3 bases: TGTGCCACCAGTCTGGGACAGGGATTCCCGTTACCCTACAATGAGCAGTTCTTC.

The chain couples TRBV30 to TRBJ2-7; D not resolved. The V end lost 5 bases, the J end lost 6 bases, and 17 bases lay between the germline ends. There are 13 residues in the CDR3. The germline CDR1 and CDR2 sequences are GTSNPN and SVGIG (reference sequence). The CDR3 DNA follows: TGTGCCTGGGCTAAGGACGGGCTGTCCGAGCAGTACTTC. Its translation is CAWAKDGLSEQYF.

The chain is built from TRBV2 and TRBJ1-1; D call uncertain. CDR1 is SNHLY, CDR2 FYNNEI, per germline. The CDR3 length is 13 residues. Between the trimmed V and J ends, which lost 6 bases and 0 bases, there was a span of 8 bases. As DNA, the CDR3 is TGTGCCAGCAGCTCACAGCTGAACACTGAAGCTTTCTTT. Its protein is CASSSQLNTEAFF.

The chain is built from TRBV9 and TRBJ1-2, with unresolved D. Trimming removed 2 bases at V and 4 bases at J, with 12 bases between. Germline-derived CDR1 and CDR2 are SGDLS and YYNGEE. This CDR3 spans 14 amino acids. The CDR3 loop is CASSVSGVTYGYTF. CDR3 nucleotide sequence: TGTGCCAGCAGCGTGAGCGGGGTAACCTATGGCTACACCTTC.

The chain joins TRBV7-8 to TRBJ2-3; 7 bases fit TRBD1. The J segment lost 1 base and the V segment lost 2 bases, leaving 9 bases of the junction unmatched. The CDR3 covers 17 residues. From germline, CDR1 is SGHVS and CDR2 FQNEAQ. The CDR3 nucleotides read TGTGCCAGCAGCTTAATGGGAGACAGGGCCCGCACAGATACGCAGTATTTT. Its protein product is CASSLMGDRARTDTQYF.

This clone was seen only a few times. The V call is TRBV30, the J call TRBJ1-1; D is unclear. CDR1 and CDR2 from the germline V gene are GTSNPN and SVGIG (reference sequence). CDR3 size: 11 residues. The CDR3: CASGENTEAFF. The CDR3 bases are TGTGCAAGTGGGGAGAACACTGAAGCTTTCTTT.

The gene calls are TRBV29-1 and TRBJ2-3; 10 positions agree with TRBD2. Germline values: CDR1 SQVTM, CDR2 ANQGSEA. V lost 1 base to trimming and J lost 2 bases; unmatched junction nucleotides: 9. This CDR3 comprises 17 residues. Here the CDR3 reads CSVEGSGRPGTTDTQYF. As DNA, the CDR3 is TGCAGCGTTGAAGGTAGCGGGAGGCCCGGGACCACAGATACGCAGTATTTT.

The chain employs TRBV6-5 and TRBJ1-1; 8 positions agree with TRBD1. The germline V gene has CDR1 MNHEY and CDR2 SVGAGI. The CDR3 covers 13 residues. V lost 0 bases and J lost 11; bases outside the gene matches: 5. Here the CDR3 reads CASSYSKQGDAFF. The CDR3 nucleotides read TGTGCCAGCAGTTACTCGAAACAGGGGGACGCTTTCTTT.

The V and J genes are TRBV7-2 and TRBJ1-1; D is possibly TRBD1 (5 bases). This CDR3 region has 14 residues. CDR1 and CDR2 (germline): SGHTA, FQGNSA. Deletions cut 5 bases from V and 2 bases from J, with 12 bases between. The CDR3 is CASSPRRGNTEAFF. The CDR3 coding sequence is TGTGCCAGCAGCCCCCGGAGGGGTAACACTGAAGCTTTCTTT.

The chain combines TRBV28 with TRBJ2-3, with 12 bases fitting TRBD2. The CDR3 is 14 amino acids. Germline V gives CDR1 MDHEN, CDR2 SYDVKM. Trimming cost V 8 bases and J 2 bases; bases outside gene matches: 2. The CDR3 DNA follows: TGTGCCAGCGGACTAGCGGGATCCACAGATACGCAGTATTTT. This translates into CASGLAGSTDTQYF.

DNA of the CDR3: TGTGCCAGCTCACCGAACCAGTTACCTAACTATGGCTACACCTTC. Amino acids: CASSPNQLPNYGYTF. The chain is built from TRBV18 and TRBJ1-2; D is undetermined. CDR1 KGHSH and CDR2 LQKENI come from the germline V gene. The V and J ends lost 3 bases and 0 bases respectively, with 11 bases between them. The CDR3 totals 15 residues.

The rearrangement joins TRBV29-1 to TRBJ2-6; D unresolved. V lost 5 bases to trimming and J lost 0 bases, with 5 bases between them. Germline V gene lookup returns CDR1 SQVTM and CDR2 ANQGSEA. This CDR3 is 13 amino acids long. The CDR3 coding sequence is TGCAGCGTTTTACCCTCTGGGGCCAACGTCCTGACTTTC. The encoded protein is CSVLPSGANVLTF.

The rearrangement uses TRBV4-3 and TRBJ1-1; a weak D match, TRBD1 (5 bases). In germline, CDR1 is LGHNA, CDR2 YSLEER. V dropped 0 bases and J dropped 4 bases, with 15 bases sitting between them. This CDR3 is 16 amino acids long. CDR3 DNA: TGCGCCAGCAGCCAAGATGGTAGGGGCGGGGGCACTGAAGCTTTCTTT. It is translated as CASSQDGRGGGTEAFF.

In DNA form, the CDR3 reads TGTGCCAGTAAAGGACAGGCGGCTGGAAACACCATATATTTT. Translating it yields CASKGQAAGNTIYF. The rearrangement links TRBV19 to TRBJ1-3, with TRBD1 matching 7 bases. This CDR3 spans 14 amino acids. The germline V gene encodes CDR1 LNHDA and CDR2 SQIVND (reference sequence). V was clipped by 7 bases and J by 2 bases; unmatched bases: 5.

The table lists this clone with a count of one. The CDR3: CASSFSAGGAQTQYF. The CDR3 region has the DNA TGTGCCAGCAGCTTCTCAGCGGGGGGGGCCCAGACCCAGTACTTC. The V and J genes are TRBV7-2 and TRBJ2-5; 10 bases agree with TRBD2. Germline-derived CDR1 and CDR2 are SGHTA and FQGNSA. CDR3 size: 15 residues. J was trimmed by 6 bases and V by 3 bases; bases with no gene match: 7.